Described below is a single T cell receptor (beta chain) sequence and its context. This entry belongs to a study of lymphopenia after photon versus proton radiotherapy. Assay used: immunoSEQ multiplex PCR; TCRdb lists only in-frame clones, some missing. The sample consists of roughly 65,000 clones, approximately 90% of them appearing once. CDR1 is DFQATT and CDR2 is SNEGSKA in the germline V gene (reference sequence). V was shortened by 5 bases and J by 5 bases, with 9 bases between the two germline ends. The CDR3 is 11 amino acids. The sequence was collected from a woman in her sixties or seventies with pancreatic cancer. This chain connects TRBV20-1 to TRBJ2-5, with D possibly being TRBD1 (6 bases). The material sequenced was peripheral blood, taken from a patient treated with photon-based radiotherapy. CDR3 in DNA: TGCAGTGCTCACAGGGCCGAGACCCAGTACTTC. The encoded protein is CSAHRAETQYF.